A selection of T cell receptor beta chains follows, all from one sample in a study of T cell responses to AZD1222 COVID-19 vaccine. The repertoire was sequenced with immunoSEQ multiplex PCR; TCRdb's copy has only in-frame clones and lacks some. The repertoire consists of about 140,000 clones, with about 93% occurring once and the leading ten covering around 5%. The sample was peripheral blood, taken on day 0 of AZD1222 vaccination. The source of these receptors is an adult in good health. CDR3s include the opening cysteine and the closing phenylalanine or tryptophan. A D gene is named only where the DNA matches it firmly. The size of a clone is reported for some rows only, either as once, few or many, or as a class for expanded clones.

size	D	V	J	DNA	CDR3
.	TRBD2	TRBV5-1	TRBJ2-1	TGCGCCAGCAGCCCTACGCAGATGACTAGCGGGAGGGTATCTAATGAGCAGTTCTTC	CASSPTQMTSGRVSNEQFF
once	.	TRBV24-1	TRBJ2-3	TGTGCCACCAGTGATTTTGGGGGAGTCAGGAGAGATACGCAGTATTTT	CATSDFGGVRRDTQYF
.	.	TRBV15	TRBJ1-2	TGTGCCACCAGCTACCAGGGAAATGGCTACACCTTC	CATSYQGNGYTF
.	.	TRBV4-3	TRBJ1-2	TGCGCCAGCAGCCAAGGAATTGCGGCTAACTATGGCTACACCTTC	CASSQGIAANYGYTF
.	.	TRBV11-2	TRBJ2-7	TGTGCCAGCAGCTTAGATCCGGGGTTTGGCCAACAGTACTTC	CASSLDPGFGQQYF
.	.	TRBV3-1/TRBV3-2	TRBJ1-2	TGTGCCAGCAGCCAAACGCAGAGGCACTTCTATGGCTACACCTTC	CASSQTQRHFYGYTF
.	.	TRBV27	TRBJ2-1	TGTGCCAGCAGTTTTGAACGGGGGGCCGGAACTGAGCAGTTCTTC	CASSFERGAGTEQFF
once	TRBD2	TRBV6-2/TRBV6-3	TRBJ2-1	TGTGCCAGCAGTTGGGGCGGGAGCTCCTACAATGAGCAGTTCTTC	CASSWGGSSYNEQFF
once	.	TRBV2	TRBJ2-1	TGTGCCAGCAGTCGACAGAAGGCTTGGAGCGAGCAGTTCTTC	CASSRQKAWSEQFF
.	.	TRBV7-9	TRBJ2-7	TGTGCCAGCAGCTTATCGGCACTAACCTACGAGCAGTACTTC	CASSLSALTYEQYF
.	TRBD2	TRBV7-3	TRBJ2-2	TGTGCCAGCAGCCCCAGCGGGAGGATGAACACCGGGGAGCTGTTTTTT	CASSPSGRMNTGELFF
.	.	TRBV12-3/TRBV12-4	TRBJ1-1	TGTGCCAGCAGTAGGACGGTGAACACTGAAGCTTTCTTT	CASSRTVNTEAFF
.	TRBD2	TRBV3-1/TRBV3-2	TRBJ2-1	TGTGCCAGCAGCAAGAGCGGGAGCACCGGCAATGAGCAGTTCTTC	CASSKSGSTGNEQFF
.	TRBD2	TRBV7-2	TRBJ2-1	TGTGCCAGCAGCTCGACTAGCGGGAGGCTCAATGAGCAGTTCTTC	CASSSTSGRLNEQFF
.	.	TRBV6-5	TRBJ1-1	TGTGCCAGCAGTTACTCGACAGTGGGGGTTGGGACTGAAGCTTTCTTT	CASSYSTVGVGTEAFF
once	TRBD1	TRBV4-1	TRBJ2-7	TGCGCCAGCAGCCAACCAGGACAGGGGTACGAGCAGTACTTC	CASSQPGQGYEQYF
.	.	TRBV2	TRBJ1-6	TGTGCCTCCGAGGCAATTAATAATTCACCCCTCCACTTT	CASEAINNSPLHF
.	.	TRBV27	TRBJ1-1	TGTGCCAGCAGTTTAGTTTTTGGGGCTGAAGCTTTCTTT	CASSLVFGAEAFF
.	.	TRBV30	TRBJ1-2	TGTGCCTGGAGTGGGGGGCTCCAGGGGAACTATGGCTACACCTTC	CAWSGGLQGNYGYTF
.	.	TRBV5-1	TRBJ1-1	TGCGCCAGCAGCTCAGACGGGATGAACACTGAAGCTTTCTTT	CASSSDGMNTEAFF
.	.	TRBV20-1	TRBJ1-1	TGCAGTGCTAGCGGCGGGGCTGAAGCTTTCTTT	CSASGGAEAFF
.	.	TRBV4-2	TRBJ2-7	TGTGCCAGCAGCCAAGTTTCCAGCTACGAGCAGTACTTC	CASSQVSSYEQYF
.	TRBD2	TRBV5-6	TRBJ2-5	TGTGCCAGCAGCCTTACAAGGGGAGGGCAACAAGAGACCCAGTACTTC	CASSLTRGGQQETQYF
.	.	TRBV7-9	TRBJ1-2	TGTGCCAGCAGCCGCCTACGATCGGGGGATGGCTACACCTTC	CASSRLRSGDGYTF
.	TRBD1	TRBV27	TRBJ2-4	TGTGCCAGCAGTAAGACAGGGTTCAAAAACATTCAGTACTTC	CASSKTGFKNIQYF
.	.	TRBV6-1	TRBJ2-7	TGTGCCAGCAGAGGTCCGAACGAGCAGTACTTC	CASRGPNEQYF
.	.	TRBV6-6	TRBJ2-7	TGTGCCAGCAGTCCCTCTCCTTCCTACGAGCAGTACTTC	CASSPSPSYEQYF
once	.	TRBV30	TRBJ1-2	TGTGCCTGGAGTGTAACGCACCTGAGGGGTTATGGCTACACCTTC	CAWSVTHLRGYGYTF
.	.	TRBV9	TRBJ1-2	TGTGCCAGCAGTCGAGACAGTCCAGATGGCTACACCTTC	CASSRDSPDGYTF
once	.	TRBV28	TRBJ1-1	TGTGCCAGCAAGGCATACGGGGGCGCGAGGACTGAAGCTTTCTTT	CASKAYGGARTEAFF
few	.	TRBV29-1	TRBJ1-5	TGCAGCGCAACGGACGGGGGCTGGGTTCCGCCCCAGCATTTT	CSATDGGWVPPQHF